This T cell receptor (beta chain) was found in a study of PD-1 blockade in classical Hodgkin lymphoma. Every patient was affected by relapse after autologous stem cell transplantation, while exposure to brentuximab vedotin was not uniform. General observations from the study: Newly diagnosed patients reportedly trailed healthy donors in baseline TCR diversity. CD4+ TCR diversity, unlike CD8+, rose significantly by C4D1. Reasons behind the repertoire differences stay unclear, perhaps disease activity or earlier therapy.

The table came from immunoSEQ multiplex PCR; TCRdb's copy has only in-frame clones and leaves some out. The sample carries roughly 96,000 clones, roughly nine tenths recorded once. For this clone: What it recognizes is unknown.

The sample was peripheral blood mononuclear cells (PBMCs), taken before the second cycle of nivolumab. The TCR sequence derives from a human donor with classical Hodgkin lymphoma.

The DNA for the CDR3 is TGTGCCAGCAGTTTCCGCGGGGGGTACGGAGATACGCAGTATTTT. Translated, it gives CASSFRGGYGDTQYF. This chain joins TRBV27 and TRBJ2-3; 8 nucleotides match TRBD2. The germline V gene encodes CDR1 MNHEY and CDR2 SMNVEV (reference sequence). The CDR3 runs 15 residues. V shed 3 bases and J 5 bases; nucleotides not matched to a gene: 7.